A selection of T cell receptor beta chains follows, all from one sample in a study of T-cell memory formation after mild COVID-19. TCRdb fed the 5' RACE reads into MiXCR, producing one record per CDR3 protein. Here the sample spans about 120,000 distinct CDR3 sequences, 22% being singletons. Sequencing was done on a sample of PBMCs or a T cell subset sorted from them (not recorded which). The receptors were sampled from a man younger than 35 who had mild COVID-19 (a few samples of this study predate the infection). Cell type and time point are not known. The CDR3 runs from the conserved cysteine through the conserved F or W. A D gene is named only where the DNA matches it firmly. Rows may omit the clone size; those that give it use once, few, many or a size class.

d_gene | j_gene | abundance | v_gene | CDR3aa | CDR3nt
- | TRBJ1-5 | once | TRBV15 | CATTGDSNQPQHF | TGTGCCACCACGGGGGATAGCAATCAGCCCCAGCATTTT
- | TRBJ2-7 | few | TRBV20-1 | CSARDTAYEQYF | TGCAGTGCTAGAGACACCGCCTACGAGCAGTACTTC
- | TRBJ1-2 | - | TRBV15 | CATSRSEQPAPYGYTF | TGTGCCACCAGCAGATCCGAACAGCCCGCACCCTATGGCTACACCTTC
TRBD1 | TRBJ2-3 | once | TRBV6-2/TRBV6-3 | CASSRRRTGGPDTQYF | TGTGCCAGCAGTCGACGTCGGACAGGGGGCCCAGATACGCAGTATTTT
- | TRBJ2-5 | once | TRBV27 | CASSLIGAGERETQYF | TGTGCCAGCAGTTTAATCGGGGCAGGGGAGCGAGAGACCCAGTACTTC
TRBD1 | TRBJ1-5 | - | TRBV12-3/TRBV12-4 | CASSPTGGNQPQHF | TGTGCCAGCAGCCCTACAGGGGGAAATCAGCCCCAGCATTTT
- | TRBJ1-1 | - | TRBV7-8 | CASSFKPNTEAFF | TGTGCCAGCAGCTTTAAGCCGAACACTGAAGCTTTCTTT
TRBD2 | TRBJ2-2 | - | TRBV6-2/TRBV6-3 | CASSYPRLAGGHTGELFF | TGTGCCAGCAGTTACCCTCGACTAGCGGGGGGCCACACCGGGGAGCTGTTTTTT
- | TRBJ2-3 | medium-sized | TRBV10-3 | CAISESDTDTQYF | TGTGCCATCAGTGAGTCGGACACAGATACGCAGTATTTT
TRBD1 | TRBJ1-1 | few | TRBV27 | CASTYVDRWNTEAFF | TGTGCCAGCACCTACGTGGACAGGTGGAACACTGAAGCTTTCTTT
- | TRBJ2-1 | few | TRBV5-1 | CASSLGRTGSGSGGIHNEQFF | TGCGCCAGCAGCTTGGGCAGGACAGGGAGTGGCTCGGGGGGGATCCACAATGAGCAGTTCTTC
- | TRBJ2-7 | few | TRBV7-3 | CASSTTGTGPYEQYF | TGTGCCAGCAGCACGACCGGGACGGGGCCCTACGAGCAGTACTTC
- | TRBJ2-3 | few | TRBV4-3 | CASSQEWITDTQYF | TGCGCCAGCAGCCAAGAATGGATTACAGATACGCAGTATTTT
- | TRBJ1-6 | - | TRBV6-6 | CASRWAQGNSNSPLHF | TGTGCCAGCAGGTGGGCTCAGGGGAACTCCAATTCACCCCTCCACTTT
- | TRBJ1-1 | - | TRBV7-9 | CASSLQGRNTEAFF | TGTGCCAGCAGCTTACAGGGGCGGAACACTGAAGCTTTCTTT
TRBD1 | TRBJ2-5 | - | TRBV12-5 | CASANSLGQGVGETQYF | TGTGCTAGTGCCAATTCTCTGGGACAGGGGGTTGGAGAGACCCAGTACTTC
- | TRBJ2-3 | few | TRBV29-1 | CSVEVLGATSTDTQYF | TGCAGCGTTGAAGTATTAGGGGCAACCTCCACAGATACGCAGTATTTT
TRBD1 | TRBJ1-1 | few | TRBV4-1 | CASSQEGGEVGKAFF | TGCGCCAGCAGCCAAGAAGGGGGCGAAGTGGGAAAAGCTTTCTTT
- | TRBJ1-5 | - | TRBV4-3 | CASSQNRAVRQPQHF | TGCGCCAGCAGCCAAAATAGGGCGGTGCGGCAGCCCCAGCATTTT
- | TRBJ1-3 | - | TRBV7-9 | CASSLETVARTIYF | TGTGCCAGCAGCTTAGAGACGGTGGCGAGAACCATATATTTT
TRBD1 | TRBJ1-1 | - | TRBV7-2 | CASSQQGAPEAFF | TGTGCCAGCAGCCAACAGGGGGCTCCTGAAGCTTTCTTT
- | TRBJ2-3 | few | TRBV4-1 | CASKERVLSTDTQYF | TGCGCCAGCAAGGAGCGGGTACTTAGCACAGATACGCAGTATTTT
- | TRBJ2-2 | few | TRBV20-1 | CRKSLGGKSGSGGELFF | TGCAGGAAATCTTTGGGGGGCAAATCGGGCTCCGGCGGGGAGCTGTTTTTT
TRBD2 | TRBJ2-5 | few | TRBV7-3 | CASSLIGGLAEETQYF | TGTGCCAGCAGCTTGATAGGGGGACTAGCGGAAGAGACCCAGTACTTC
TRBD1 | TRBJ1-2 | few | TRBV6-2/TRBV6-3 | CASSTGTGRLVYGYTF | TGTGCCAGCAGTACGGGGACAGGACGTTTAGTTTATGGCTACACCTTC
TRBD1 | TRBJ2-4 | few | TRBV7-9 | CASSLVRQGENIQYF | TGTGCCAGCAGCTTAGTTCGGCAGGGGGAAAACATTCAGTACTTC
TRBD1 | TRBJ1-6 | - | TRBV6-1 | CASSEGTARPLHF | TGTGCCAGCAGTGAGGGGACAGCCCGGCCCCTCCACTTT
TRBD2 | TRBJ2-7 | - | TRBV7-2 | CASSWLAGVTYEQYF | TGTGCCAGCAGCTGGCTAGCGGGGGTAACCTACGAGCAGTACTTC